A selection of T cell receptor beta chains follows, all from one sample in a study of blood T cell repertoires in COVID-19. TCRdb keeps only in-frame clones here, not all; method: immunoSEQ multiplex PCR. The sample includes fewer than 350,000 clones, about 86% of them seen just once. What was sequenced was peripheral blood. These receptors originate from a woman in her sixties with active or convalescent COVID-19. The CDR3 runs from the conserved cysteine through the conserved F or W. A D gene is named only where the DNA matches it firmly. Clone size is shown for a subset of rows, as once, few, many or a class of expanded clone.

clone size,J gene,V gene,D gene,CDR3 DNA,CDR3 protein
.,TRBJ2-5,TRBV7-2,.,TGTGCGATAACCTTACACGTCCTAGCGGAGACCCAGTACTTC,CAITLHVLAETQYF
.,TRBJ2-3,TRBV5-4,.,TGTGCCAGCAGCTTGGAGTTGGGGATAGCGGCTGATACGCAGTATTTT,CASSLELGIAADTQYF
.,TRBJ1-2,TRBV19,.,TGTGCCAGTAGTGCCACTACAACAGGTTATGGCTACACCTTC,CASSATTTGYGYTF
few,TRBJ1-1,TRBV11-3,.,TGTGCCAGCAGCTTTAGCTCTAACACTGAAGCTTTCTTT,CASSFSSNTEAFF
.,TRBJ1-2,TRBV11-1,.,TGTGCCAGCAGCCGGATTAGCAACTATGGCTACACCTTC,CASSRISNYGYTF
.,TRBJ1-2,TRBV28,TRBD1,TGTGCCAGCAGTTCCCGGACAGGGAGGAAGGCTAACTATGGCTACACCTTC,CASSSRTGRKANYGYTF
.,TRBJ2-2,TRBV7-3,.,TGTGCCAGCAGCCCCCAATCCCAGGGTACCGGGGAGCTGTTTTTT,CASSPQSQGTGELFF
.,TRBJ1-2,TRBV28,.,TGTGCCAGCAGTTTAGCGGACATTAATGGCTACACCTTC,CASSLADINGYTF
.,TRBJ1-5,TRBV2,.,TGTGCCAGCAGCCTGACAAAGGCGGGGAGCAATCAGCCCCAGCATTTT,CASSLTKAGSNQPQHF
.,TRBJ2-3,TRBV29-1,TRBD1,TGCAGCGTTGACGGGACAGGGGTGGATACGCAGTATTTT,CSVDGTGVDTQYF
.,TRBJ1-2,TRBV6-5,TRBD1,TGTGCCAGCACCGGACAGGGGGCGTATGGCTACACCTTC,CASTGQGAYGYTF
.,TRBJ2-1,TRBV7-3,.,TGTGCCAGCAGCCTAGCCGGGGGTTTCCCCTCCTACAATGAGCAGTTCTTC,CASSLAGGFPSYNEQFF
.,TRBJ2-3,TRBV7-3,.,TGTGCCAGCAGCAAAATTCCTTCGGGCACAGATACGCAGTATTTT,CASSKIPSGTDTQYF
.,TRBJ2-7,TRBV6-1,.,TGTGCCAGCAGTGAATTGGGATGGACAGTACCCTACGAGCAGTACTTC,CASSELGWTVPYEQYF
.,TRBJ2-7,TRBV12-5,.,TGTGCTAGTGGTTTGGCCTTCTACGAGCAGTACTTC,CASGLAFYEQYF
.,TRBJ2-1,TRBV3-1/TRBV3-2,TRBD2,TGTGCCAGCAGCCAAGGGACTAGCGGGGGGTCTTACAATGAGCAGTTCTTC,CASSQGTSGGSYNEQFF
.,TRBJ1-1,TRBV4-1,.,TGCGCCAGCAGCCAAGTCGACACTGAAGCTTTCTTT,CASSQVDTEAFF
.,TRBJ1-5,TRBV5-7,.,TGTGCCAGCAGCTTGGACACCCTGTATAGCAATCAGCCCCAGCATTTT,CASSLDTLYSNQPQHF
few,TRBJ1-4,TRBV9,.,TGTGCCAGCAGCGGTTACAGTGCAACTAATGAAAAACTGTTTTTT,CASSGYSATNEKLFF
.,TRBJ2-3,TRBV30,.,TGTGCCAGCGACTGGTTTAGCACAGATACGCAGTATTTT,CASDWFSTDTQYF
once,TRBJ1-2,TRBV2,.,TGTGCCAGCCCTCCGGGGGGAGGGAGAGGCTACACCTTC,CASPPGGGRGYTF
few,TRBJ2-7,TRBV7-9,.,TGTGCCAGCAGCTCCGACCTGACAGGCTCCTACGAGCAGTACTTC,CASSSDLTGSYEQYF
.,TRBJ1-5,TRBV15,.,TGTGCCACCAGCGTCTACCATAGCAATCAGCCCCAGCATTTT,CATSVYHSNQPQHF
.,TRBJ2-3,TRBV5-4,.,TGTGCCAGCAGCCTAGTCCGGGGAGGTAGCACAGATACGCAGTATTTT,CASSLVRGGSTDTQYF
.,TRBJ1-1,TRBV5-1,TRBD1,TGCGCCAGCGGCTTGGAATTGACCGGGACAGGGGATGGTGCAGCTTTCTTT,CASGLELTGTGDGAAFF
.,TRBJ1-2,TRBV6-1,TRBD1,TGTGCCAGCAGTGAAAGTAGGGACAGTGAATCCTTC,CASSESRDSESF
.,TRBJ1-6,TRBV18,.,TGTGCCAGCTCACCAGGCGTCAGCGATTCACCCCTCCACTTT,CASSPGVSDSPLHF